This passage covers 25 T cell receptor beta chains from one sample sequenced in a study of blood T cell repertoires in COVID-19. Assay used: immunoSEQ multiplex PCR; TCRdb lists only in-frame clones, some missing. The table records roughly 260,000 clones, approximately 83% of them present only once. Sequenced material: PBMCs or T cells enriched from blood (not recorded which). These TCRs come from a woman aged 40 to 50 who had been exposed to COVID-19.

This clone was seen just once. The chain employs TRBV2 and TRBJ1-1; the D gene is possibly TRBD1 (5 bases). The length of the CDR3 is 14 residues. Trimming cost V 5 bases and J 6 bases, with 16 bases left between them. In germline, CDR1 is SNHLY, CDR2 FYNNEI. This CDR3 is CASSQSGGVPEAFF. CDR3 bases: TGTGCCAGCAGTCAAAGCGGGGGGGTGCCTGAAGCTTTCTTT.

The genes are TRBV9 and TRBJ1-1, with a weak D call TRBD1 (5 bases). Per germline, CDR1 SGDLS and CDR2 YYNGEE. This CDR3 is 12 amino acids long. V shed 4 bases and J shed 8 bases, with 12 bases lying between them. CDR3 amino acids: CASSPGGEEAFF. The CDR3 nucleotides are TGTGCCAGCAGCCCTGGGGGGGAGGAAGCTTTCTTT.

V is TRBV2 and J is TRBJ2-1; 10 nucleotides align to TRBD2. CDR1 is SNHLY and CDR2 is FYNNEI in the germline V gene. Trimming took 5 bases from V and 2 from J; bases not matched to a gene: 6. The CDR3 runs 16 residues. CDR3 sequence reads: CASSIQGLAAYNEQFF. The DNA of the CDR3 is TGTGCCAGCAGTATTCAAGGACTAGCGGCCTACAATGAGCAGTTCTTC.

The V call is TRBV3-1 (or the pseudogene TRBV3-2), the J call TRBJ1-2; no clear D. CDR3 length: 14 amino acids. Trimming left V 3 bases short and J 7 bases short, with 15 bases between. Germline loops: CDR1 LGHDT, CDR2 YNNKEL (reference sequence). The CDR3 region has the DNA TGTGCCAGCAGCCAGGATCTGGGAGGAGTTGGCTACACCTTC. Protein: CASSQDLGGVGYTF.

J is TRBJ1-1 and V is TRBV7-9; D possibly corresponds to TRBD1 (6 bases). The germline V gene has CDR1 SEHNR and CDR2 FQNEAQ (reference sequence). The CDR3 is 14 amino acids. The V gene lost 2 bases and the J gene lost 8 bases, with 15 bases spanning the gap. The CDR3 region is CASSLPNRDREAFF. For the CDR3, the DNA is TGTGCCAGCAGCTTACCCAACAGGGACCGCGAAGCTTTCTTT.

V and J are TRBV5-1 and TRBJ1-1; TRBD1 aligns across 7 bases. V trimming: 4 bases; J trimming: 2 bases; junction bases outside the gene matches: 5. The CDR3 contains 14 residues. Germline V lookup: CDR1 SGHRS, CDR2 YFSETQ. CDR3 in DNA: TGCGCCAGCAGCGGTGGGACAGTCAACACTGAAGCTTTCTTT. It is translated as CASSGGTVNTEAFF.

The V gene is TRBV20-1, the J gene TRBJ1-1, with D possibly matching TRBD1 (5 bases). The CDR3 runs to 13 residues. The V gene lost 3 bases and the J gene lost 7 bases, with 15 bases spanning the gap. Germline CDR1 reads DFQATT; CDR2 reads SNEGSKA (reference sequence). CDR3 DNA sequence: TGCAGTGCTAGTTTATCCGGGGGTGATGAAGCTTTCTTT. Translation: CSASLSGGDEAFF.

The chain joins TRBV28 to TRBJ1-2; 9 nucleotides agree with TRBD1. Unmatched junction bases numbered 3, after V lost 8 bases and J lost 5 bases. The CDR3 has 12 amino acids. The germline CDR1 and CDR2 sequences are MDHEN and SYDVKM. CDR3 protein: CASGQGRYGYTF. The CDR3 DNA sequence: TGTGCCAGCGGACAGGGGCGGTATGGCTACACCTTC.

J is TRBJ1-2 and V is TRBV7-3; 9 bases line up with TRBD1. CDR1 is SGHTA, CDR2 FQGTGA, per germline. The J segment lost 5 bases and the V segment lost 9 bases, leaving 16 bases of the junction unmatched. The length of the CDR3 is 16 residues. The CDR3 DNA reads as TGTGCCAGTTCACCGGGACAGGGAAGATTGGGATATGGCTACACCTTC. Its protein product is CASSPGQGRLGYGYTF.

This sequence joins TRBV24-1 and TRBJ2-3; 10 positions match TRBD1. Germline trimming cut 7 bases from V and 1 base from J; bases unmatched to any gene: 7. The CDR3 totals 16 residues. Germline values: CDR1 KGHDR, CDR2 SFDVKD. CDR3 residues: CATSGVGTGGTDTQYF. The DNA for the CDR3 is TGTGCCACCAGCGGGGTGGGGACAGGGGGCACAGATACGCAGTATTTT.

The rearrangement uses TRBV15 and TRBJ1-5, with a tentative D call TRBD1 (6 bases). CDR1 is LNHNV and CDR2 is YYDKDF in the germline V gene (reference sequence). V dropped 2 bases and J dropped 5 bases, with 13 bases sitting between them. The CDR3 sequence is 15 residues long. The CDR3 region has the DNA TGTGCCACCAGCAGACGAGGGCAGGGGTATCAGCCCCAGCATTTT. Its protein product is CATSRRGQGYQPQHF.

This chain joins TRBV7-2 and TRBJ1-1; D gene ambiguous. This CDR3 is built from 14 residues. Trimming cost V 3 bases and J 6 bases, with 14 bases left between them. Germline V gives CDR1 SGHTA, CDR2 FQGNSA. The CDR3 protein is CASSFRGLDAEAFF. The DNA for the CDR3 is TGTGCCAGCAGCTTCAGAGGGTTAGACGCTGAAGCTTTCTTT. Supplemented by reference TRBV7-2 and TRBJ1-1, the full variable domain reads GAGVSQSPSNKVTEKGKDVELRCDPISGHTALYWYRQSLGQGLEFLIYFQGNSAPDKSGLPSDRFSAERTGGSVSTLTIQRTQQEDSAVYLCASSFRGLDAEAFFGQGTRLTVV.

The chain is built from TRBV4-3 and TRBJ2-7; D ambiguous. In germline, CDR1 is LGHNA, CDR2 YSLEER. V shed 1 base and J shed 2 bases, with 9 bases lying between them. This CDR3 spans 14 amino acids. The CDR3 region has the DNA TGCGCCAGCAGCCAAGGGGCGCAGACCTACGAGCAGTACTTC. It specifies CASSQGAQTYEQYF.

The chain uses TRBV5-1 and TRBJ2-2; TRBD2 might be the D (5 bases). CDR3 length: 14 amino acids. The V and J ends lost 2 bases and 0 bases respectively, with 5 bases between them. CDR1 SGHRS and CDR2 YFSETQ come from the germline V gene. CDR3 residues: CASSFGANTGELFF. The CDR3 DNA reads as TGCGCCAGCAGCTTCGGGGCGAACACCGGGGAGCTGTTTTTT.

V usage is TRBV4-1 and J usage is TRBJ2-7; D is possibly TRBD1 (6 bases). The germline V and J ends were trimmed by 5 bases and 3 bases, with 17 bases remaining between them. Germline loops: CDR1 MGHRA, CDR2 YSYEKL. The CDR3 length is 15 residues. The CDR3 region has the DNA TGCGCCAGCAGCTATCAGGGAGAGGGGGACTACGAGCAGTACTTC. Its protein is CASSYQGEGDYEQYF.

This sequence joins TRBV19 and TRBJ1-1; 8 bases line up with TRBD1. This CDR3 is built from 16 residues. Germline assignment: CDR1 LNHDA and CDR2 SQIVND (reference sequence). Trimming took 5 bases from V and 5 from J; bases not matched to a gene: 13. CDR3 nucleotides: TGTGCCAGTAGTCCCCGACAGGGGAGGTTGTTGACTGAAGCTTTCTTT. Translation gives CASSPRQGRLLTEAFF. Drawing the rest from reference TRBV19 and TRBJ1-1, the complete variable domain is DGGITQSPKYLFRKEGQNVTLSCEQNLNHDAMYWYRQDPGQGLRLIYYSQIVNDFQKGDIAEGYSVSREKKESFPLTVTSAQKNPTAFYLCASSPRQGRLLTEAFFGQGTRLTVV.

The chain carries TRBV7-2 and TRBJ1-5, with D possibly TRBD1 on 5 matching bases. Between the trimmed V and J ends, which lost 1 base and 2 bases, there was a span of 15 bases. The CDR3 spans 17 residues. Germline V gene lookup returns CDR1 SGHTA and CDR2 FQGNSA. CDR3 region: CASSLGGRALRNQPQHF. DNA of the CDR3: TGTGCCAGCAGCTTAGGGGGGAGGGCACTTCGCAATCAGCCCCAGCATTTT.

The CDR3: CASSLQRGPTDEQYF. The CDR3 nucleotides are TGCGCCAGCAGCCTACAGCGGGGGCCTACAGACGAGCAGTACTTC. This chain joins TRBV5-1 and TRBJ2-7, with 8 bases that match TRBD2. The CDR3 is 15 residues long. Trimming cost V 4 bases and J 5 bases; bases outside gene matches: 11. The germline CDR1 and CDR2 sequences are SGHRS and YFSETQ.

V usage is TRBV4-1 and J usage is TRBJ1-4; D unclear. CDR3 length: 13 amino acids. V was shortened by 5 bases and J by 0 bases, with 4 bases between the two germline ends. Germline lookup yields CDR1 MGHRA and CDR2 YSYEKL. The CDR3 DNA reads as TGCGCCAGCAGCGGCACAACTAATGAAAAACTGTTTTTT. Its protein is CASSGTTNEKLFF.

The rearrangement links TRBV18 to TRBJ2-7, with 10 bases that match TRBD2. CDR1 is KGHSH, CDR2 LQKENI, per germline. With V trimmed by 2 bases and J by 0 bases, 4 bases remained unmatched. The CDR3 is 16 amino acids. The DNA of the CDR3 is TGTGCCAGCTCACCAACTAGCGGGGCTTTCTCCTACGAGCAGTACTTC. Translated: CASSPTSGAFSYEQYF.

The J gene is TRBJ1-2, the V gene TRBV5-6; possibly TRBD1 for D (5 bases). CDR3 length: 15 residues. Trimming removed 4 bases at V and 4 bases at J, with 17 bases between. CDR1 is SGHDT and CDR2 is YYEEEE in the germline V gene. The CDR3 loop is CASSGAPSASYGYTF. The CDR3 DNA follows: TGTGCCAGCAGCGGGGCCCCCTCTGCTAGCTATGGCTACACCTTC.

The V call is TRBV4-3, the J call TRBJ2-7, with 7 bases that match TRBD2. CDR1 LGHNA and CDR2 YSLEER come from the germline V gene. V trimming: 1 base; J trimming: 3 bases; junction bases outside the gene matches: 6. CDR3 length equals 15 residues. In DNA, the CDR3 is TGCGCCAGCAGCCAAGGATCTCGGGGGGACTACGAGCAGTACTTC. Protein sequence: CASSQGSRGDYEQYF.

This clone came up once. The genes are TRBV5-1 and TRBJ1-1; D perhaps matches TRBD1 (5 bases). Germline CDR1 SGHRS, CDR2 YFSETQ. V was clipped by 4 bases and J by 0 bases, with 19 bases between them. The CDR3 has 17 amino acids. CDR3 region: CASSPPTGLKMNTEAFF. CDR3 coding DNA: TGCGCCAGCAGCCCGCCGACGGGACTCAAAATGAACACTGAAGCTTTCTTT.

V usage is TRBV19 and J usage is TRBJ1-1, with D perhaps TRBD1 (5 bases). Trimming pared 8 bases from V and 1 base from J, leaving 20 bases between. Germline CDR1 reads LNHDA; CDR2 reads SQIVND (reference sequence). The CDR3 length is 16 residues. CDR3: CASRTSFTTENTEAFF. For the CDR3, the DNA is TGTGCCAGTCGGACAAGTTTTACCACAGAGAACACTGAAGCTTTCTTT.

The chain combines TRBV2 with TRBJ1-2; D uncertain. This CDR3 is built from 13 residues. CDR1 SNHLY and CDR2 FYNNEI come from the germline V gene. V was pared by 1 base and J by 5 bases, with 8 bases between. The chain's CDR3 is CASSEDRGYGYTF. CDR3 DNA sequence: TGTGCCAGCAGTGAAGACCGAGGTTATGGCTACACCTTC.